This T cell receptor beta chain stems from a study of blood T cell repertoires in COVID-19. For the study at large: Italy, Spain and the United States were the sources of the convalescent and acute COVID-19 samples. Sample material is recorded as cDNA or gDNA derived from T cells, B-cell-depleted T cells, or PBMCs.

This clone appeared many times. Original processing methods: Reference gene primer amplification yielded estimated nucleated cell counts. Measured with immunoSEQ multiplex PCR; TCRdb has only the in-frame clones, and not every one. V and J calls and clone size are copied from that table; D and trimming were computed from the DNA. The sample carries 260,000 or so clones, 82% recorded once. Trimming left V 5 bases short and J 7 bases short, with 11 bases between. The germline CDR1 and CDR2 sequences are MNHNY and SVGAGI (reference sequence). This CDR3 comprises 12 residues. This clonotype was obtained from a woman in her 70s with acute or convalescent COVID-19. The chain recombines TRBV6-6 with TRBJ1-2, with a possible D match to TRBD1 (6 bases). Material for sequencing was peripheral blood. The CDR3 DNA follows: TGTGCCAGCAGTAGGGACAAAATTGGCTACACCTTC. It translates to CASSRDKIGYTF.